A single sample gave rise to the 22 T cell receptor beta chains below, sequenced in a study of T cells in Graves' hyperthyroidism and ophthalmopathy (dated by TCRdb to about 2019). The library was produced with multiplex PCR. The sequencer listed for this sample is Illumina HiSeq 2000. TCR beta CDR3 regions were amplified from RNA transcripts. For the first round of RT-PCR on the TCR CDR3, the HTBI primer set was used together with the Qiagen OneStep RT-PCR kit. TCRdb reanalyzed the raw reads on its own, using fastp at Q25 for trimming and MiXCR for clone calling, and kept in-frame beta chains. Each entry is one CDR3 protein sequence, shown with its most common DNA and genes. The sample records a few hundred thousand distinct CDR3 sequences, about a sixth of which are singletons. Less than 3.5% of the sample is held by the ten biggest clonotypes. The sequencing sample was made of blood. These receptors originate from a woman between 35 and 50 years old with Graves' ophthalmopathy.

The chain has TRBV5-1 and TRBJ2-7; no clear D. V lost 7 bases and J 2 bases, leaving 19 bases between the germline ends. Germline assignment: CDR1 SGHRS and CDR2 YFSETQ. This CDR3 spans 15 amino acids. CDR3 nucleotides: TGCGCCAGCGGCTACGAACCGGGCCTTGCCTACGAGCAGTACTTC. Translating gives CASGYEPGLAYEQYF.

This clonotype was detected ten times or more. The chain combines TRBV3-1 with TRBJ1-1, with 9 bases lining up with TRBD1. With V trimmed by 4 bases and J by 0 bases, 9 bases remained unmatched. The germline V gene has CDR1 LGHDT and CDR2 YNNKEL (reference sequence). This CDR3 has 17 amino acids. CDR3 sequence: CASSPSLTGGLNTEAFF. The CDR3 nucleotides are TGTGCCAGCAGCCCGTCCTTGACAGGGGGACTGAACACTGAAGCTTTCTTT.

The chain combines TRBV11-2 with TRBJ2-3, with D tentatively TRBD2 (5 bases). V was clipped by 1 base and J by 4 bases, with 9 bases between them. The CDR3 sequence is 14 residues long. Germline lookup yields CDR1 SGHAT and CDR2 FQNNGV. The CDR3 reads CASSLGNSADTQYF. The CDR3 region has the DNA TGTGCCAGCAGCTTAGGAAATAGCGCAGATACGCAGTATTTT. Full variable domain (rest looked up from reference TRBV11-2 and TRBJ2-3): EAGVAQSPRYKIIEKRQSVAFWCNPISGHATLYWYQQILGQGPKLLIQFQNNGVVDDSQLPKDRFSAERLKGVDSTLKIQPAKLEDSAVYLCASSLGNSADTQYFGPGTRLTVL.

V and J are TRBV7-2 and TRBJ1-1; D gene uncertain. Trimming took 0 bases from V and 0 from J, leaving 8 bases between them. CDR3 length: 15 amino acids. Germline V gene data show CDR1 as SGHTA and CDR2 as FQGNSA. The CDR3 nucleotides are TGTGCCAGCAGCTTAGCTCCCGCGCTGAACACTGAAGCTTTCTTT. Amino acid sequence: CASSLAPALNTEAFF.

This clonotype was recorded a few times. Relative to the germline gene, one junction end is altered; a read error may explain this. The CDR3 DNA reads as TGTGCCAGCAGGCCGACAGGGAGCATGAACGCTGAAGCTTTCTTT. This codes for CASRPTGSMNAEAFF. The J gene is TRBJ1-1, the V gene TRBV7-3, with 7 bases that match TRBD1. Looked up from germline, CDR1 is SGHTA and CDR2 is FQGTGA. This CDR3 spans 15 amino acids. The full variable domain, rest sourced from reference TRBV7-3 and TRBJ1-1, is GAGVSQTPSNKVTEKGKYVELRCDPISGHTALYWYRQSLGQGPEFLIYFQGTGAADDSGLPNDRFFAVRPEGSVSTLKIQRTERGDSAVYLCASRPTGSMNAEAFFGQGTRLTVV.

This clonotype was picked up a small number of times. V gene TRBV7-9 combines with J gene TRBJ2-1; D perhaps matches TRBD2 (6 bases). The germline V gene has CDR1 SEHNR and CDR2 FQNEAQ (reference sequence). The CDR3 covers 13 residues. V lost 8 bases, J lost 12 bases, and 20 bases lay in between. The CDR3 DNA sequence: TGTGCCAGCCGGAGGGCGGGCCCCCGGTCGCAGTTCTTC. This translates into CASRRAGPRSQFF.

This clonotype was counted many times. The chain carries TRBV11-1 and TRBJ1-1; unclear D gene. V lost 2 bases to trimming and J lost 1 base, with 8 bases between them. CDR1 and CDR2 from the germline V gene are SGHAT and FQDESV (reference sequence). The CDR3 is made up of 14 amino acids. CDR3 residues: CASSLIAANTEAFF. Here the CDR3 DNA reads TGTGCCAGCAGCTTAATAGCTGCGAACACTGAAGCTTTCTTT.

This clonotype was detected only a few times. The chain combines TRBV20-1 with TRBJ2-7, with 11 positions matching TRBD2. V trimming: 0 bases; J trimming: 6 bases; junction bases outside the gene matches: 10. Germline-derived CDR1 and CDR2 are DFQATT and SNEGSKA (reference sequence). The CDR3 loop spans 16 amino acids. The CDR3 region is CSARDPLAGVKAEQYF. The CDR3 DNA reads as TGCAGTGCTAGAGATCCACTAGCGGGAGTAAAAGCCGAGCAGTACTTC.

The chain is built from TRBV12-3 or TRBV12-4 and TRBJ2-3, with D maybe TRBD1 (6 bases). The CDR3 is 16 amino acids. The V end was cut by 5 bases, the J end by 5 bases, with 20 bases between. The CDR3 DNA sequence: TGTGCCAGCAGTCGCTCCAGGGACATCTGGAGAGATACGCAGTATTTT. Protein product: CASSRSRDIWRDTQYF.

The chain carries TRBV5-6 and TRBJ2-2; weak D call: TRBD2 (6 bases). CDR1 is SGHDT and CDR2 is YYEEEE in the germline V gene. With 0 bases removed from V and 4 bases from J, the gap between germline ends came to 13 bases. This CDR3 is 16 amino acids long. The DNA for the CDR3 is TGTGCCAGCAGCTTGGTGGTAGCGGAACTCACCGGGGAGCTGTTTTTT. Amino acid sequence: CASSLVVAELTGELFF.

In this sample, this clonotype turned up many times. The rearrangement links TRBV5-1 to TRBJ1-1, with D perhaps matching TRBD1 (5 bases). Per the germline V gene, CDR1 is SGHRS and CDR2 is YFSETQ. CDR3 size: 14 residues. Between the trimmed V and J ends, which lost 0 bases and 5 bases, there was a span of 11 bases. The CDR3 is CASSLVLEGTEAFF. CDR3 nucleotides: TGCGCCAGCAGCTTGGTTCTCGAGGGGACTGAAGCTTTCTTT.

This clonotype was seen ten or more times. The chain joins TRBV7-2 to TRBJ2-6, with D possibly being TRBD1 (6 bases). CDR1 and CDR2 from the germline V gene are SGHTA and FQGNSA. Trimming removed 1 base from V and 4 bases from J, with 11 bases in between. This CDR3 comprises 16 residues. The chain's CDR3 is CASSLDRVSGANVLTF. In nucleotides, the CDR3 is TGTGCCAGCAGCTTAGACAGGGTATCCGGGGCCAACGTCCTGACTTTC.

The CDR3 loop is CATSDFDFGGNQPQHF. The DNA of the CDR3 is TGTGCCACCAGTGATTTCGACTTCGGGGGCAATCAGCCCCAGCATTTT. The chain employs TRBV24-1 and TRBJ1-5; D unresolved. CDR1 KGHDR and CDR2 SFDVKD come from the germline V gene. The CDR3 sequence is 16 residues long. V dropped 1 base and J dropped 2 bases, with 11 bases sitting between them.

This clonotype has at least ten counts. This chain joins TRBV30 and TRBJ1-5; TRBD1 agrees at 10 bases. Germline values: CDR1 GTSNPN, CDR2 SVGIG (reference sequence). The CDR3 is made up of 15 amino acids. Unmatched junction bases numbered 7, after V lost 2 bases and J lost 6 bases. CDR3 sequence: CAWSPGQGDGQPQHF. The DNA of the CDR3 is TGTGCCTGGAGTCCCGGACAGGGGGATGGTCAGCCCCAGCATTTT.

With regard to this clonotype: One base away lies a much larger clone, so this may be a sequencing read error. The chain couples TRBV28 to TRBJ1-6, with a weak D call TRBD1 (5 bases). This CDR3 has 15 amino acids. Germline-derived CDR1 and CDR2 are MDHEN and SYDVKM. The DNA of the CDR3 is TGTGCCAGCAGTTTTTCCGGGGGGTCGGGTTCACTCCTCCACTTT. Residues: CASSFSGGSGSLLHF.

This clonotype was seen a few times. The CDR3: CASSLEAGGENEQFF. CDR3 nucleotides: TGCGCCAGCAGCTTGGAAGCGGGAGGGGAGAATGAGCAGTTCTTC. This sequence joins TRBV5-1 and TRBJ2-1; TRBD2 aligns across 10 bases. Germline lookup yields CDR1 SGHRS and CDR2 YFSETQ. V shed 0 bases and J 7 bases; nucleotides not matched to a gene: 4. The CDR3 runs 15 residues. The full variable domain, its missing parts supplied by reference TRBV5-1 and TRBJ2-1, is KAGVTQTPRYLIKTRGQQVTLSCSPISGHRSVSWYQQTPGQGLQFLFEYFSETQRNKGNFPGRFSGRQFSNSRSEMNVSTLELGDSALYLCASSLEAGGENEQFFGPGTRLTVL.

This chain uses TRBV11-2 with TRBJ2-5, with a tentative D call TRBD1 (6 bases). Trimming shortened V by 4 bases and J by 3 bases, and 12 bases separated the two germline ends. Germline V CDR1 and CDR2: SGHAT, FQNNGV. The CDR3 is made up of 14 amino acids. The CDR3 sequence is CASSSRYREETQYF. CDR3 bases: TGTGCCAGCAGCTCACGTTACAGGGAAGAGACCCAGTACTTC.

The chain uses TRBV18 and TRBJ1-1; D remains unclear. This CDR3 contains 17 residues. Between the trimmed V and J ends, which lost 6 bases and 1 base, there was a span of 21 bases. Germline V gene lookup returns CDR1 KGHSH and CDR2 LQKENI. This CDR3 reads CASSTLELKTANTEAFF. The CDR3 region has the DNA TGTGCCAGCTCTACCTTAGAACTAAAAACAGCGAACACTGAAGCTTTCTTT.

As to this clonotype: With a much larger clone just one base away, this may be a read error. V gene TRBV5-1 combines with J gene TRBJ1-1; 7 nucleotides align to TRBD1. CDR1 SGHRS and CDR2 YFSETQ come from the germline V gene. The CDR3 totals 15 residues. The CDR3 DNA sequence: TGTGCCAGCAGCTTAGGGGGGACAGCGAGGGCTGAAGCTCTCTTT. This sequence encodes CASSLGGTARAEALF.

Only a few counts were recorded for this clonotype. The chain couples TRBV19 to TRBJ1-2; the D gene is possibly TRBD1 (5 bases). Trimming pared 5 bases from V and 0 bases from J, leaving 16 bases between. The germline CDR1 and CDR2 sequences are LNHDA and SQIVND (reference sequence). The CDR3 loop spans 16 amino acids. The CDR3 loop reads CASSLGVLEANYGYTF. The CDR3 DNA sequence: TGTGCCAGTAGTCTAGGGGTTCTCGAAGCTAACTATGGCTACACCTTC. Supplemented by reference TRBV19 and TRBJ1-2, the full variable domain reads DGGITQSPKYLFRKEGQNVTLSCEQNLNHDAMYWYRQDPGQGLRLIYYSQIVNDFQKGDIAEGYSVSREKKESFPLTVTSAQKNPTAFYLCASSLGVLEANYGYTFGSGTRLTVV.

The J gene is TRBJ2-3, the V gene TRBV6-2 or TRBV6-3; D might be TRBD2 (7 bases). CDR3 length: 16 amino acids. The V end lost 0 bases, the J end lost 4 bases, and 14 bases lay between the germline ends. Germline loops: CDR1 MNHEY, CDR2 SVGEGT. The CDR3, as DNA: TGTGCCAGCAGTTACTCGCCAGGGGAGGGGGCAGATACGCAGTATTTT. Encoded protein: CASSYSPGEGADTQYF.

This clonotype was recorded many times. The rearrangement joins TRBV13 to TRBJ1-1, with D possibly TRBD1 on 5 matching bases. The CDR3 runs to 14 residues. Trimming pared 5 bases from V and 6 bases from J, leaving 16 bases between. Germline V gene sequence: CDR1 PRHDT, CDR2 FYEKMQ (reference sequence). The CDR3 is CASSLRDLPPEAFF. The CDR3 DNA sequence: TGTGCCAGCAGCCTCAGGGACCTGCCCCCTGAAGCTTTCTTT.